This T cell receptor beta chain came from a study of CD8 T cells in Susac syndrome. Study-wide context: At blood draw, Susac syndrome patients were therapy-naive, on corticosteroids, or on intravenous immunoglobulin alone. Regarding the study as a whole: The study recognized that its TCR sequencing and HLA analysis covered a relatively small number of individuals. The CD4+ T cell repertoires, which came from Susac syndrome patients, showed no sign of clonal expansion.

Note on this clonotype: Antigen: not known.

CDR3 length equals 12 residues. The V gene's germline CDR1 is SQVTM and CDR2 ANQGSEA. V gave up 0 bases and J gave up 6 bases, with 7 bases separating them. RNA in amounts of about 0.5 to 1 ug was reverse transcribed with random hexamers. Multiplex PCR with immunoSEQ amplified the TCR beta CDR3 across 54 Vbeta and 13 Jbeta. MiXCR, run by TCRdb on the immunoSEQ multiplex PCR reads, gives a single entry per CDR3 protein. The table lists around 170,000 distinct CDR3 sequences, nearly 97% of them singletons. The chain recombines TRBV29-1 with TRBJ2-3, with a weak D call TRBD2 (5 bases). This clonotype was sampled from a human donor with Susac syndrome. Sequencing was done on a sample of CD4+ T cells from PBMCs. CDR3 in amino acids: CSVEDRGDTQYF. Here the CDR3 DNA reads TGCAGCGTTGAAGACCGAGGGGATACGCAGTATTTT.